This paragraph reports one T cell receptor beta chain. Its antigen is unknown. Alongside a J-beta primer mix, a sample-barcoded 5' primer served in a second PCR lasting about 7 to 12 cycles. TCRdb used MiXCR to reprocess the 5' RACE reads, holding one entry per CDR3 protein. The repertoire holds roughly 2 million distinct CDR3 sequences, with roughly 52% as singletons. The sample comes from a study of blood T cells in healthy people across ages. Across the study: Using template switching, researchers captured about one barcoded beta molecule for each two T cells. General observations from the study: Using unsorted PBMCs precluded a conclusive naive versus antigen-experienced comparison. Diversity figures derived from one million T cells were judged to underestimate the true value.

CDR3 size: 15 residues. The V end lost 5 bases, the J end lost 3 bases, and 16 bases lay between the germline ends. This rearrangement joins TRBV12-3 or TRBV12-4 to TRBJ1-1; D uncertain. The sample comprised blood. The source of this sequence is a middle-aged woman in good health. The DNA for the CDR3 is TGTGCCAGCAGTCTCCGGACCCGGGAGGACACTGAAGCTTTCTTT. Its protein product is CASSLRTREDTEAFF.